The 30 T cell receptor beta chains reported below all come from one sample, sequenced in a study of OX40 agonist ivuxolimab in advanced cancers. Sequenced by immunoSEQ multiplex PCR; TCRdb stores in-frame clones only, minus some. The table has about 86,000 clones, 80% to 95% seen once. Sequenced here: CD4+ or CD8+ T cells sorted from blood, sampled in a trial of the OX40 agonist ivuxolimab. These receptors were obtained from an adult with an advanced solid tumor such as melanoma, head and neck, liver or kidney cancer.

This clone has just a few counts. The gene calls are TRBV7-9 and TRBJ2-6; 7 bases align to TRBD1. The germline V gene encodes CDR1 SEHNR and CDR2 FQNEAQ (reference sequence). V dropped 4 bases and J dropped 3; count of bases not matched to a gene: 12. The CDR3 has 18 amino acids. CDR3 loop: CASSSPSPTGDGANVLTF. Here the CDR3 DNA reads TGTGCCAGCAGCTCCCCATCCCCAACAGGGGATGGGGCCAACGTCCTGACTTTC.

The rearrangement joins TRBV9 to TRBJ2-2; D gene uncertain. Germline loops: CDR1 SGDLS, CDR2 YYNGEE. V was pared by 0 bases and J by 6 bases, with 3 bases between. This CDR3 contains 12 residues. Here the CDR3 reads CASSVVAGELFF. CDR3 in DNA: TGTGCCAGCAGCGTAGTAGCCGGGGAGCTGTTTTTT. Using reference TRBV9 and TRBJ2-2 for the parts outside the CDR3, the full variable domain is DSGVTQTPKHLITATGQRVTLRCSPRSGDLSVYWYQQSLDQGLQFLIQYYNGEERAKGNILERFSAQQFPDLHSELNLSSLELGDSALYFCASSVVAGELFFGEGSRLTVL.

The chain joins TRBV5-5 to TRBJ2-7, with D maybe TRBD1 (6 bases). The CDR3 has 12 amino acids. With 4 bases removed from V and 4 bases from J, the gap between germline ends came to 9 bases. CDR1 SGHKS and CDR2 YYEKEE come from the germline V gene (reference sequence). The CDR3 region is CASSITGYEQYF. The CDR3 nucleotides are TGTGCCAGCAGCATCACAGGGTACGAGCAGTACTTC.

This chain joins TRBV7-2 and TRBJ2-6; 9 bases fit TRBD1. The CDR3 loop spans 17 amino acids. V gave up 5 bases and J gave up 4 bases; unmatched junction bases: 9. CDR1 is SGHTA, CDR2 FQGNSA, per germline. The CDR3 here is CASSPRDRVSGANVLTF. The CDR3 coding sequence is TGTGCCAGCAGCCCCCGGGACAGGGTATCCGGGGCCAACGTCCTGACTTTC.

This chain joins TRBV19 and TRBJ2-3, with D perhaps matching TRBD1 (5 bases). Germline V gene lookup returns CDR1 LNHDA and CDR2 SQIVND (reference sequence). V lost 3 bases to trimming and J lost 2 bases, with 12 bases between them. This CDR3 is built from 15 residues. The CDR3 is CASSIGDRYTDTQYF. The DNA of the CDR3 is TGTGCCAGTAGTATTGGTGACAGATACACAGATACGCAGTATTTT.

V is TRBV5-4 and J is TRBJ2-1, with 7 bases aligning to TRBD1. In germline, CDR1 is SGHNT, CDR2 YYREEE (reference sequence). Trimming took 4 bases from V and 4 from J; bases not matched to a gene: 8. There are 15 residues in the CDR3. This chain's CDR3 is CASSQQGQLYNEQFF. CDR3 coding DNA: TGTGCCAGCAGCCAACAGGGGCAACTATACAATGAGCAGTTCTTC.

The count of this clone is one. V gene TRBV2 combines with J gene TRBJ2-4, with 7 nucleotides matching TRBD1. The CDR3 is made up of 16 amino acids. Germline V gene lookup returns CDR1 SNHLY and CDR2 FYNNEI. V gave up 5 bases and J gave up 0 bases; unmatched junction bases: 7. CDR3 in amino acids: CASSPGTAVAKNIQYF. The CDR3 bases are TGTGCCAGCAGTCCGGGGACAGCCGTAGCCAAAAACATTCAGTACTTC.

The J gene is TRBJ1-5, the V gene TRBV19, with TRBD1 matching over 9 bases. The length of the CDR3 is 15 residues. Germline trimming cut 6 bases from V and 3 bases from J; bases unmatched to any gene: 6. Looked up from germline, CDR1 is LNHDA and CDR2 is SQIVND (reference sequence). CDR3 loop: CASSVQGAPNQPQHF. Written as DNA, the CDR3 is TGTGCCAGTAGCGTACAGGGGGCCCCCAATCAGCCCCAGCATTTT.

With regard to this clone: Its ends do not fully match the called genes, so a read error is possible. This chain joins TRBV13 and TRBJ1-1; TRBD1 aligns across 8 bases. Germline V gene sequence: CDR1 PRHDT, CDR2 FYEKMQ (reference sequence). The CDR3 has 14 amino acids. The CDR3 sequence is CASSIGQGNTEAFF. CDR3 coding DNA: TGTGCCAGCAGCATAGGACAGGGGAACACTGAAGCTTTCTTT.

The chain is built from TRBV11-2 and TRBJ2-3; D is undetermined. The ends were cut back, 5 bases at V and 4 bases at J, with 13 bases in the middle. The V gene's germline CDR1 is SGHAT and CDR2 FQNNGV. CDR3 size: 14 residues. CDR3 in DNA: TGTGCCAGCAGCCTCGGACGGATCTCAGATACGCAGTATTTT. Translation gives CASSLGRISDTQYF.

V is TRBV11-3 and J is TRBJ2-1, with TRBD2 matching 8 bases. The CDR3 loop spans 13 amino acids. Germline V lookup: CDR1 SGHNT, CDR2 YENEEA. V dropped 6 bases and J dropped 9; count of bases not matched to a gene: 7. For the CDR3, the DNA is TGTGCCAGCAGTGAAGCGGGAGACCCTGAGCAGTTCTTC. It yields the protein CASSEAGDPEQFF.

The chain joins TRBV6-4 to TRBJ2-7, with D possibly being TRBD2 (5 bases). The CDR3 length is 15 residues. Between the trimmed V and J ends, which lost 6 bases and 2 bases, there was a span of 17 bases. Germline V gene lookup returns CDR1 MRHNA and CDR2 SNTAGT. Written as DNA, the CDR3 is TGTGCCAGCAGCCCTACCACCGGGAAGACCTACGAGCAGTACTTC. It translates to CASSPTTGKTYEQYF.

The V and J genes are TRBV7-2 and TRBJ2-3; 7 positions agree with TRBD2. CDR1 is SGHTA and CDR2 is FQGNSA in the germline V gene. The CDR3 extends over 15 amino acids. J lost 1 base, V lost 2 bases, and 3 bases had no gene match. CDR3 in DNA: TGTGCCAGCAGCTTATTCCTAGCGGGCACAGATACGCAGTATTTT. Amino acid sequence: CASSLFLAGTDTQYF.

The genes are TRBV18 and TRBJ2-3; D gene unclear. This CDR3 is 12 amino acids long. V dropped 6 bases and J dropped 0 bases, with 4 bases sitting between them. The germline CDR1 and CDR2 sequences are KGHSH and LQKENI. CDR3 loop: CASSISTDTQYF. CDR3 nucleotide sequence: TGTGCCAGCTCCATTAGCACAGATACGCAGTATTTT.

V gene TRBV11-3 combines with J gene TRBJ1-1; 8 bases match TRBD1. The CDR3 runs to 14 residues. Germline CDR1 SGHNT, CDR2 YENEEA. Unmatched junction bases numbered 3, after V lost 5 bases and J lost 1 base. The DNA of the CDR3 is TGTGCCAGCAGCCGTACAGGGGGGAACACTGAAGCTTTCTTT. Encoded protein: CASSRTGGNTEAFF.

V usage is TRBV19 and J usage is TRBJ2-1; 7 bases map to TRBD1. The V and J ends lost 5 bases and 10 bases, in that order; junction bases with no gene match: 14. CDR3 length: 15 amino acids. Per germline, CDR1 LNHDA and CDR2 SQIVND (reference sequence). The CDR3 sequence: CASSSLSRDSPEQFF. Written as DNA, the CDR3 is TGTGCCAGTAGTTCCCTGTCCCGGGACAGTCCCGAGCAGTTCTTC.

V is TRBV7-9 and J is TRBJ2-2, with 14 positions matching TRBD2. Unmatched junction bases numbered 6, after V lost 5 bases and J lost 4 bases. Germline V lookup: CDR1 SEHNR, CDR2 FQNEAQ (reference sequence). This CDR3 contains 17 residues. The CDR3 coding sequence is TGTGCCAGCAGCCACCGGACTAGCGGGAGGAGCACCGGGGAGCTGTTTTTT. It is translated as CASSHRTSGRSTGELFF.

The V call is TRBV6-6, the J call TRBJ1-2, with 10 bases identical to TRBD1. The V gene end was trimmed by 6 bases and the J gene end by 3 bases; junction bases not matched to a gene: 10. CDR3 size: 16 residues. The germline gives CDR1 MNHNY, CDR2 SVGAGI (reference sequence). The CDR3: CASRRGQGRADYGYTF. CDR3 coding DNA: TGTGCCAGCAGGAGGGGACAGGGGAGAGCGGACTATGGCTACACCTTC.

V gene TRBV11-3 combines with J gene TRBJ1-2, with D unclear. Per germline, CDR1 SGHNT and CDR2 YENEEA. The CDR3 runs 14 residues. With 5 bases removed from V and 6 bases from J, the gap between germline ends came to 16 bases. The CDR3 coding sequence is TGTGCCAGCAGCCCCCGGGGAACGGTTGATGGCTACACCTTC. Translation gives CASSPRGTVDGYTF. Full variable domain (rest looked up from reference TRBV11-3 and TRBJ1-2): EAGVVQSPRYKIIEKKQPVAFWCNPISGHNTLYWYLQNLGQGPELLIRYENEEAVDDSQLPKDRFSAERLKGVDSTLKIQPAELGDSAVYLCASSPRGTVDGYTFGSGTRLTVV.

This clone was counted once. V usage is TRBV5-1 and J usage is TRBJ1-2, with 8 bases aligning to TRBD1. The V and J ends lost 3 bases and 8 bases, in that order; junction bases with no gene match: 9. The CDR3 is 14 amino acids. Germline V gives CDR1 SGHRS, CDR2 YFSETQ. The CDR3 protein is CASSSTGERKGYTF. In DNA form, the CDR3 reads TGCGCCAGCAGCTCGACAGGGGAGAGGAAGGGCTACACCTTC.

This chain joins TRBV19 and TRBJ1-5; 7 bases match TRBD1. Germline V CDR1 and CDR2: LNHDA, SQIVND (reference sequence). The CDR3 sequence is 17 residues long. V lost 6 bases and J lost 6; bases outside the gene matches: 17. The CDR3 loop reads CASSNTLRPEGAQPQHF. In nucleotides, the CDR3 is TGTGCCAGTAGCAACACCCTTCGACCCGAGGGGGCTCAGCCCCAGCATTTT.

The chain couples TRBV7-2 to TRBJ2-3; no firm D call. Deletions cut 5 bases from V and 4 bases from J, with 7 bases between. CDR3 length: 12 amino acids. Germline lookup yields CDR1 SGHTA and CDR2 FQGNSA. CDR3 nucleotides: TGTGCCAGCAGCCCCTCTTCAGATACGCAGTATTTT. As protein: CASSPSSDTQYF.

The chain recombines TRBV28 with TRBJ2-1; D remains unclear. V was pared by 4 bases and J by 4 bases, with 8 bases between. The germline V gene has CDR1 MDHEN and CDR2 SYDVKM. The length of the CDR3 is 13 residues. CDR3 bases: TGTGCCAGCAGTTCCCTTGGGTACAATGAGCAGTTCTTC. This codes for CASSSLGYNEQFF. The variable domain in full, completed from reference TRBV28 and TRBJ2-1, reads DVKVTQSSRYLVKRTGEKVFLECVQDMDHENMFWYRQDPGLGLRLIYFSYDVKMKEKGDIPEGYSVSREKKERFSLILESASTNQTSMYLCASSSLGYNEQFFGPGTRLTVL.

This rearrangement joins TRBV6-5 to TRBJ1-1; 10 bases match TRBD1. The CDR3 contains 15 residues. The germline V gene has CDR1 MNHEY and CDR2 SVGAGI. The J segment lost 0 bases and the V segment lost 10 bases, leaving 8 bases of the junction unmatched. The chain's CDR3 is CATRDRGILNTEAFF. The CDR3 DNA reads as TGTGCCACTCGGGACAGGGGCATATTGAACACTGAAGCTTTCTTT.

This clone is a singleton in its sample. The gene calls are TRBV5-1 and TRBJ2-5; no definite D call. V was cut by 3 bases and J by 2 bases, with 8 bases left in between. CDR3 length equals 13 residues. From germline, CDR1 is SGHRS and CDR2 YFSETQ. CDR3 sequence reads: CASSSTVQETQYF. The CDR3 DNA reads TGCGCCAGCAGCTCTACAGTACAAGAGACCCAGTACTTC.

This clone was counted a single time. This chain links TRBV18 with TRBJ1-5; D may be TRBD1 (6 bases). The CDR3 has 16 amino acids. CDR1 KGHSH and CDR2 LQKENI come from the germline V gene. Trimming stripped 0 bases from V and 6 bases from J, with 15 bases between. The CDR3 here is CASSPPGRGEGQPQHF. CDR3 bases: TGTGCCAGCTCACCACCCGGCAGGGGTGAGGGTCAGCCCCAGCATTTT.

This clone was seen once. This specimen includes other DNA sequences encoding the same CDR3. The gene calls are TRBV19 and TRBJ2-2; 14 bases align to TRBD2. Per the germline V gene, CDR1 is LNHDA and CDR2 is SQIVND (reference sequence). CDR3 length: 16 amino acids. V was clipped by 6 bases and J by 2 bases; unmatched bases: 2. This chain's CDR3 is CASRGLAGGNTGELFF. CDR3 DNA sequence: TGTGCCAGTAGAGGACTAGCGGGAGGAAACACCGGGGAGCTGTTTTTT. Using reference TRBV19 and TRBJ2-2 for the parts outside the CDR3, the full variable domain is DGGITQSPKYLFRKEGQNVTLSCEQNLNHDAMYWYRQDPGQGLRLIYYSQIVNDFQKGDIAEGYSVSREKKESFPLTVTSAQKNPTAFYLCASRGLAGGNTGELFFGEGSRLTVL.

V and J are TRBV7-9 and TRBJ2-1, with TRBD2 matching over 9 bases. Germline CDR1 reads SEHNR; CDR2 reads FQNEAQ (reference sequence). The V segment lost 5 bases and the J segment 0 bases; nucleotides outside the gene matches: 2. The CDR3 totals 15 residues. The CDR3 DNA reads TGTGCCAGCAGCATTAGCGGGAGCTCCTACAATGAGCAGTTCTTC. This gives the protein CASSISGSSYNEQFF.

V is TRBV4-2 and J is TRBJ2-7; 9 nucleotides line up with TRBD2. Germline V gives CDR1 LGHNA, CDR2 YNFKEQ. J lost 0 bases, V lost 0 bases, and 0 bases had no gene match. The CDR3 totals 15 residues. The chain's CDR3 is CASSQDSGGSYEQYF. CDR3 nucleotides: TGTGCCAGCAGCCAAGATAGCGGGGGCTCCTACGAGCAGTACTTC.

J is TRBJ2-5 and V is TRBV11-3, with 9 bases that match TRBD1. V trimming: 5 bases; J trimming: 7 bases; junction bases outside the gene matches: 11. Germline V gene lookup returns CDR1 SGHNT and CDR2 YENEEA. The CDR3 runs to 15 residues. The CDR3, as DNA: TGTGCCAGCAGCCAGAGCTGGACAGGGGCCGGGACCCAGTACTTC. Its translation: CASSQSWTGAGTQYF.